This T cell receptor beta chain originates from a study of blood T cells in healthy people across ages. Trimming at V came to 9 bases and at J to 4 bases, leaving 7 bases not matched to a gene. The CDR3 runs 14 residues. Primers used in a second PCR of about 7 to 11 cycles were a sample-barcoded 5' primer and a J-beta primer mix. Using its own MiXCR run on the 5' RACE reads, TCRdb lists one record per CDR3 protein. The sample lists 1.4 million or so distinct CDR3 sequences, approximately 43% occurring once. The source material was blood. The sequence was collected from a woman aged 18-30 years in good health. The chain carries TRBV12-3 or TRBV12-4 and TRBJ2-5; 11 bases map to TRBD2. The CDR3 DNA reads TGTGCCAGTAGCGGGGGGGAAGTGCCAGAGACCCAGTACTTC. Its protein is CASSGGEVPETQYF.